These 16 T cell receptor beta chains were sequenced from one sample in a study of shared clonotypes between healthy human individuals. Data came from immunoSEQ multiplex PCR; TCRdb stores just in-frame clones and leaves some out. Found here are about 2.3 million clones, 85% to 95% of them singletons; the top ten hold 0.39%. Sequenced: naive CD4+ T cells from PBMCs. The subset denotes: CD45RA+ positively selected. The receptor set was obtained from a man between 18 and 29 years old in good health. Some clones in this sample may be carry-over from other donors' samples.

The count of this clone is one. The genes are TRBV19 and TRBJ1-5, with a tentative D call TRBD1 (5 bases). Germline lookup yields CDR1 LNHDA and CDR2 SQIVND (reference sequence). The CDR3 has 16 residues. V lost 4 bases to trimming and J lost 4 bases, with 17 bases between them. The DNA for the CDR3 is TGTGCCAGTAGTACCCCGGCAGGGTTGAGAAATCAGCCCCAGCATTTT. Its translation is CASSTPAGLRNQPQHF.

V usage is TRBV6-6 and J usage is TRBJ2-7; D not certain. Germline V lookup: CDR1 MNHNY, CDR2 SVGAGI (reference sequence). The CDR3 runs 16 residues. V was cut by 0 bases and J by 1 base, with 13 bases left in between. DNA for the CDR3: TGTGCCAGCAGTTACTCGAAGGCTAGACAATCCTACGAGCAGTACTTC. Translated: CASSYSKARQSYEQYF.

The CDR3 DNA reads as TGTGCCAGCAGAGGAGGGCCTGCATCGGGGCCCCAGCATTTT. Translating gives CASRGGPASGPQHF. V gene TRBV11-3 combines with J gene TRBJ1-5; D call uncertain. This CDR3 has 14 residues. Germline V gene sequence: CDR1 SGHNT, CDR2 YENEEA. V lost 6 bases and J lost 9, with 18 bases in between. Complete variable domain (other parts from reference TRBV11-3 and TRBJ1-5): EAGVVQSPRYKIIEKKQPVAFWCNPISGHNTLYWYLQNLGQGPELLIRYENEEAVDDSQLPKDRFSAERLKGVDSTLKIQPAELGDSAVYLCASRGGPASGPQHFGDGTRLSIL.

J is TRBJ2-5 and V is TRBV28; D remains ambiguous. The germline V and J ends were trimmed by 8 bases and 2 bases, with 15 bases remaining between them. CDR3 size: 14 residues. Germline assignment: CDR1 MDHEN and CDR2 SYDVKM. CDR3 sequence (DNA): TGTGCCAGCCACCCCGGTGGCCGACAAGAGACCCAGTACTTC. As protein: CASHPGGRQETQYF. The entire variable domain, with the rest obtained from reference TRBV28 and TRBJ2-5, is as follows: DVKVTQSSRYLVKRTGEKVFLECVQDMDHENMFWYRQDPGLGLRLIYFSYDVKMKEKGDIPEGYSVSREKKERFSLILESASTNQTSMYLCASHPGGRQETQYFGPGTRLLVL.

With regard to this clone: Other nucleotide sequences in the sample specify the same CDR3. The J gene is TRBJ2-7, the V gene TRBV7-2, with 7 bases identical to TRBD1. V lost 1 base and J lost 2; bases outside the gene matches: 2. In germline, CDR1 is SGHTA, CDR2 FQGNSA. The CDR3 runs to 14 residues. The CDR3 DNA is TGTGCCAGCAGCTTAGACAGGGGCCCCTACGAGCAGTACTTC. Translating it yields CASSLDRGPYEQYF.

The chain combines TRBV6-6 with TRBJ2-6; D remains unclear. Trimming cost V 4 bases and J 1 base, with 5 bases left between them. This CDR3 is 14 amino acids long. From germline, CDR1 is MNHNY and CDR2 SVGAGI (reference sequence). The DNA for the CDR3 is TGTGCCAGCAGTTGGGGTTCTGGGGCCAACGTCCTGACTTTC. Amino acid sequence: CASSWGSGANVLTF.

The chain combines TRBV4-3 with TRBJ2-7; D perhaps matches TRBD2 (6 bases). V shed 1 base and J shed 0 bases, with 10 bases lying between them. This CDR3 contains 15 residues. The V gene's germline CDR1 is LGHNA and CDR2 YSLEER. The CDR3 region has the DNA TGCGCCAGCAGCCAAGCTCAACTAGCCTCCTACGAGCAGTACTTC. Protein: CASSQAQLASYEQYF.

The chain uses TRBV9 and TRBJ1-3; 8 nucleotides agree with TRBD1. V was clipped by 4 bases and J by 5 bases; unmatched bases: 11. CDR3 size: 16 residues. CDR1 is SGDLS, CDR2 YYNGEE, per germline. The CDR3 spells CASSPLTGDFRNTIYF. CDR3 coding DNA: TGTGCCAGCAGCCCGTTGACAGGGGACTTTCGAAACACCATATATTTT.

The chain couples TRBV5-1 to TRBJ2-7; D gene ambiguous. The ends were cut back, 0 bases at V and 2 bases at J, with 9 bases in the middle. The V gene's germline CDR1 is SGHRS and CDR2 YFSETQ. This CDR3 spans 14 amino acids. The CDR3 spells CASSLAGPAYEQYF. As DNA, the CDR3 is TGCGCCAGCAGCTTGGCTGGTCCGGCCTACGAGCAGTACTTC.

The J gene is TRBJ1-2, the V gene TRBV5-1, with D perhaps matching TRBD1 (5 bases). Trimming stripped 0 bases from V and 3 bases from J, with 9 bases between. The germline CDR1 and CDR2 sequences are SGHRS and YFSETQ. The CDR3 contains 14 residues. The CDR3 here is CASSLGDRYYGYTF. The CDR3 DNA is TGCGCCAGCAGCTTGGGCGACAGATACTATGGCTACACCTTC.

The rearrangement uses TRBV15 and TRBJ2-7; possibly TRBD2 for D (5 bases). In germline, CDR1 is LNHNV, CDR2 YYDKDF (reference sequence). Trimming took off 3 bases at V and 5 bases at J, with 11 bases between the two ends. This CDR3 comprises 13 residues. As DNA, the CDR3 is TGTGCCACCAGCAGGAACAGCGGCGACGAGCAGTACTTC. Amino acids: CATSRNSGDEQYF.

About this clone: This sample also contains other DNA sequences that code for the same CDR3. V and J are TRBV11-3 and TRBJ2-5; D remains unclear. Between the trimmed V and J ends, which lost 1 base and 2 bases, there was a span of 5 bases. Per germline, CDR1 SGHNT and CDR2 YENEEA. CDR3 size: 13 residues. DNA for the CDR3: TGTGCCAGCAGCTTAGGGCAGCAAGAGACCCAGTACTTC. Translated, it gives CASSLGQQETQYF.

The chain couples TRBV5-1 to TRBJ2-3; either TRBD1 or TRBD2 may supply D (5 bases each). Trimming took off 0 bases at V and 5 bases at J, with 19 bases between the two ends. From germline, CDR1 is SGHRS and CDR2 YFSETQ. The CDR3 is 17 amino acids. Here the CDR3 reads CASSLDKPGGDGDTQYF. DNA for the CDR3: TGCGCCAGCAGCTTGGACAAGCCCGGTGGGGACGGAGATACGCAGTATTTT.

The genes are TRBV14 and TRBJ1-2, with TRBD1 matching over 8 bases. Germline values: CDR1 SGHDN, CDR2 FVKESK. Trimming removed 3 bases from V and 4 bases from J; junction bases left unmatched: 10. CDR3 size: 16 residues. This CDR3 is CASSQNWEQGGYGYTF. The DNA for the CDR3 is TGTGCCAGCAGCCAGAACTGGGAACAGGGGGGCTATGGCTACACCTTC.

The rearrangement links TRBV15 to TRBJ2-1, with D uncertain. This CDR3 has 16 residues. V lost 0 bases to trimming and J lost 9 bases, with 18 bases between them. The germline gives CDR1 LNHNV, CDR2 YYDKDF (reference sequence). CDR3 residues: CATSRERKRLSGEQFF. The CDR3, as DNA: TGTGCCACCAGCAGAGAGCGTAAACGACTGTCAGGTGAGCAGTTCTTC. Full variable domain (outside the CDR3, taken from reference TRBV15 and TRBJ2-1): DAMVIQNPRYQVTQFGKPVTLSCSQTLNHNVMYWYQQKSSQAPKLLFHYYDKDFNNEADTPDNFQSRRPNTSFCFLDIRSPGLGDTAMYLCATSRERKRLSGEQFFGPGTRLTVL.

The genes are TRBV5-5 and TRBJ1-1; D gene ambiguous. V was clipped by 4 bases and J by 0 bases, with 16 bases between them. The CDR3 extends over 16 amino acids. Per the germline V gene, CDR1 is SGHKS and CDR2 is YYEKEE (reference sequence). CDR3 bases: TGTGCCAGCAGCCCTACTAGGGCCGTAATGAACACTGAAGCTTTCTTT. Translation: CASSPTRAVMNTEAFF. The full variable domain, completed using reference TRBV5-5 and TRBJ1-1, is DAGVTQSPTHLIKTRGQQVTLRCSPISGHKSVSWYQQVLGQGPQFIFQYYEKEERGRGNFPDRFSARQFPNYSSELNVNALLLGDSALYLCASSPTRAVMNTEAFFGQGTRLTVV.